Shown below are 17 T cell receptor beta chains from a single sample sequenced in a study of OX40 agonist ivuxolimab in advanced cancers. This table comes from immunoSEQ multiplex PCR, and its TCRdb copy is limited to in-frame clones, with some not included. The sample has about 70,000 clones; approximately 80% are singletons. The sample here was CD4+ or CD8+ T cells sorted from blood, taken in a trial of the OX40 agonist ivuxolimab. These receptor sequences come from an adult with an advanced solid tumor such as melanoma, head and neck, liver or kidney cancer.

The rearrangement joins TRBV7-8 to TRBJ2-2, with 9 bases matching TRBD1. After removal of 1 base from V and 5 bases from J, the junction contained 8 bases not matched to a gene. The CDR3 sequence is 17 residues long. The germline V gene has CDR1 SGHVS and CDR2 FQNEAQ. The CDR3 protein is CASSLVPGTGRTGELFF. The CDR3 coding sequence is TGTGCCAGCAGCTTAGTCCCCGGGACAGGGAGAACCGGGGAGCTGTTTTTT. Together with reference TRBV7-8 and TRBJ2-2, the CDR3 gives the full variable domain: GAGVSQSPRYKVAKRGQDVALRCDPISGHVSLFWYQQALGQGPEFLTYFQNEAQLDKSGLPSDRFFAERPEGSVSTLKIQRTQQEDSAVYLCASSLVPGTGRTGELFFGEGSRLTVL.

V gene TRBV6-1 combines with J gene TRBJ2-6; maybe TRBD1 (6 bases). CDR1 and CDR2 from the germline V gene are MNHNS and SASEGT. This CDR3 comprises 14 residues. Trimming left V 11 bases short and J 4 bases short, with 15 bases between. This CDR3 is CALEKQGGANVLTF. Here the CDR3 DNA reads TGTGCCCTTGAGAAACAGGGAGGGGCCAACGTCCTGACTTTC.

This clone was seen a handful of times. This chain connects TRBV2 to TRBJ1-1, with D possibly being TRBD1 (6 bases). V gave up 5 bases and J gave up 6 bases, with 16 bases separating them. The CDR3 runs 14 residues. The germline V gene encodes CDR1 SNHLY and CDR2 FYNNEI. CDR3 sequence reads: CASSSQGPGAEAFF. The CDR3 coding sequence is TGTGCCAGCAGTTCACAGGGACCCGGGGCTGAAGCTTTCTTT.

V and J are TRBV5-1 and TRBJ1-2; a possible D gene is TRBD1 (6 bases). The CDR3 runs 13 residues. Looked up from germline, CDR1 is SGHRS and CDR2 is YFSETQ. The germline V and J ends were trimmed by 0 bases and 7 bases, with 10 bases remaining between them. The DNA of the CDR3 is TGCGCCAGCAGCTTGGTAGGAGGGGGTGGCTACACCTTC. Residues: CASSLVGGGGYTF.

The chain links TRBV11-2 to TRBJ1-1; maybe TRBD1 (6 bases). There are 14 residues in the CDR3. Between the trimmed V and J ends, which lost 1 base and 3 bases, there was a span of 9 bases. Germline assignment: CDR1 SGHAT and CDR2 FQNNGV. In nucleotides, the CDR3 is TGTGCCAGCAGCTTAGTACGGACAGACACTGAAGCTTTCTTT. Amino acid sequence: CASSLVRTDTEAFF.

CDR3 sequence reads: CASRTMTGGEKLFF. The CDR3 DNA follows: TGTGCCAGCAGGACGATGACAGGGGGAGAAAAACTGTTTTTT. The chain couples TRBV6-5 to TRBJ1-4; TRBD1 matches at 9 bases. CDR1 is MNHEY, CDR2 SVGAGI, per germline. V dropped 6 bases and J dropped 8; count of bases not matched to a gene: 7. CDR3 size: 14 residues.

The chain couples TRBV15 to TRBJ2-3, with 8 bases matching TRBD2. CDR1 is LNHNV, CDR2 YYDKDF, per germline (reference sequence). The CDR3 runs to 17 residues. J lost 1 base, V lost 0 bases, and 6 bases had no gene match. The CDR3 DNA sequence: TGTGCCACCAGCAGAGATCAACGGGGGGGCCGCACAGATACGCAGTATTTT. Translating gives CATSRDQRGGRTDTQYF.

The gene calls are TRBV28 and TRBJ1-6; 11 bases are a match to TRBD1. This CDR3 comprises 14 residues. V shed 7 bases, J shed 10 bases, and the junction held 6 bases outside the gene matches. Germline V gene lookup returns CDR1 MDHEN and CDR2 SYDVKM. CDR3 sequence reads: CASNQDRGRSPLHF. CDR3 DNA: TGTGCCAGCAACCAGGACAGGGGGCGATCACCCCTCCACTTT.

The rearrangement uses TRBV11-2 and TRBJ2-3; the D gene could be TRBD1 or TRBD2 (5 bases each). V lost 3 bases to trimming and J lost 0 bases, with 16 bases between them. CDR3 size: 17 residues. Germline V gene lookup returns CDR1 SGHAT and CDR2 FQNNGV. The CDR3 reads CASSLGPKLWSTDTQYF. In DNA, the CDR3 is TGTGCCAGCAGCTTGGGACCGAAACTATGGAGCACAGATACGCAGTATTTT.

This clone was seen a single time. The CDR3 DNA is TGTGCCAGCAGCGCCCCGGCGGGACAGCTGTCCTACGAGCAGTACTTC. This encodes CASSAPAGQLSYEQYF. This sequence joins TRBV11-2 and TRBJ2-7, with D perhaps matching TRBD1 (7 bases). V dropped 5 bases and J dropped 1 base, with 18 bases sitting between them. CDR3 length: 16 amino acids. Germline CDR1 reads SGHAT; CDR2 reads FQNNGV.

The CDR3 DNA reads as TGTGCCATCAGTGACGCGGCGATCAATCAGCCCCAGCATTTT. As protein: CAISDAAINQPQHF. The chain recombines TRBV10-3 with TRBJ1-5, with D uncertain. The length of the CDR3 is 14 residues. The V gene's germline CDR1 is ENHRY and CDR2 SYGVKD. V lost 3 bases to trimming and J lost 3 bases, with 9 bases between them.

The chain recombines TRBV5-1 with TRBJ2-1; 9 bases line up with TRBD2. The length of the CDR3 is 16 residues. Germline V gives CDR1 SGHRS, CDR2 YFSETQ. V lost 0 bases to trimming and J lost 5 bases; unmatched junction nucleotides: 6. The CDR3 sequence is CASSLAGSGGHNEQFF. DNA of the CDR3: TGCGCCAGCAGCTTGGCCGGTAGCGGGGGCCACAATGAGCAGTTCTTC.

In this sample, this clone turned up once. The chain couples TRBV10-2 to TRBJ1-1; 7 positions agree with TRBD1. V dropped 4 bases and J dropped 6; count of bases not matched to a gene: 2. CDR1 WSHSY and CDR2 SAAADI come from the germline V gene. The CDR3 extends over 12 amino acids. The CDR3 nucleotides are TGCGCCAGCAGTGGGGGACAGCCTGAAGCTTTCTTT. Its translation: CASSGGQPEAFF.

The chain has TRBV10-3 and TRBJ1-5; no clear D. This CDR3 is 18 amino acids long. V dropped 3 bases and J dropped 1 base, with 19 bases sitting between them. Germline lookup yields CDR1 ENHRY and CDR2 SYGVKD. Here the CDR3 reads CAISDGMLRTASNQPQHF. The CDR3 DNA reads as TGTGCCATCAGTGATGGCATGTTGCGAACAGCAAGCAATCAGCCCCAGCATTTT.

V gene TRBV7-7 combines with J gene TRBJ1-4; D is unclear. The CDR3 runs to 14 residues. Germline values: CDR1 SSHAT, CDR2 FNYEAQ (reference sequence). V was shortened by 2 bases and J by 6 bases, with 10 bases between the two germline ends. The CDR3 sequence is CASSLLVRYEKLFF. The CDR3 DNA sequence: TGTGCCAGCAGCTTATTAGTCAGGTATGAAAAACTGTTTTTT.

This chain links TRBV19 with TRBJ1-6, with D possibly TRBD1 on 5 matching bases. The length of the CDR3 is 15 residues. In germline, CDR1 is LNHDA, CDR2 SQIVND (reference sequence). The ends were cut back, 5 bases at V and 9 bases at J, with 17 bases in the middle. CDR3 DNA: TGTGCCAGTAGTGGGGCCGGGACCATCTCTTCACCCCTCCACTTT. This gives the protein CASSGAGTISSPLHF.

The CDR3 DNA reads TGTGCCAGCAGTGAAGTCTCAGGGGGCGCTTTTGGCTACACCTTC. Its protein is CASSEVSGGAFGYTF. The chain has TRBV6-1 and TRBJ1-2, with 8 bases that match TRBD1. The CDR3 length is 15 residues. CDR1 is MNHNS and CDR2 is SASEGT in the germline V gene. V shed 1 base and J 7 bases; nucleotides not matched to a gene: 8.